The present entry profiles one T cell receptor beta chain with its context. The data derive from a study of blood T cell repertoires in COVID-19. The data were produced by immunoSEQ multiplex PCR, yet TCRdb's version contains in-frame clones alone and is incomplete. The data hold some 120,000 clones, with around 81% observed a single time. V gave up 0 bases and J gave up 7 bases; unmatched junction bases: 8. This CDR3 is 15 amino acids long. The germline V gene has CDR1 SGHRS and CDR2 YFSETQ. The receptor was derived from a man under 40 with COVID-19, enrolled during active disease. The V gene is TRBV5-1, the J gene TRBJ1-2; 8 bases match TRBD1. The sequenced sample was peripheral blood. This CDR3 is CASSLEAQGAGGYTF. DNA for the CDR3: TGCGCCAGCAGCTTGGAGGCCCAGGGGGCGGGTGGCTACACCTTC.